The next 20 T cell receptor beta chains were all read from a single sample in a study of technical replicates of blood from a few donors. The method was immunoSEQ multiplex PCR; TCRdb's version includes in-frame clones alone and lacks a portion of them. The repertoire holds just over 75,000 clones, 93% seen once, with 0.41% in the top ten. Sequenced input: T cells isolated from PBMCs. These receptors were collected from a human donor in good health.

The genes are TRBV30 and TRBJ2-7; a weak D match, TRBD1 (6 bases). The V gene's germline CDR1 is GTSNPN and CDR2 SVGIG (reference sequence). The CDR3 is 14 amino acids. Between the trimmed V and J ends, which lost 4 bases and 1 base, there was a span of 14 bases. This CDR3 reads CAWIPGVRSYEQYF. The CDR3 DNA reads as TGTGCCTGGATCCCAGGGGTCAGGTCCTACGAGCAGTACTTC.

The chain has TRBV10-3 and TRBJ2-7, with 9 positions matching TRBD1. Losses at the gene ends were 2 bases for V and 3 bases for J; bases not matched to a gene: 5. From germline, CDR1 is ENHRY and CDR2 SYGVKD. The CDR3 spans 15 residues. This CDR3 is CAISEEGTGSYEQYF. The CDR3 bases are TGTGCCATCAGTGAGGAGGGGACAGGGAGCTACGAGCAGTACTTC.

The chain combines TRBV5-1 with TRBJ2-6; D may be TRBD2 (7 bases). Germline V CDR1 and CDR2: SGHRS, YFSETQ. This CDR3 spans 19 amino acids. Deletions cut 4 bases from V and 4 bases from J, with 24 bases between. CDR3 DNA: TGCGCCAGCAGCCCCGGGGGGACACTCCTACCTCTGGGGGCCAACGTCCTGACTTTC. This sequence encodes CASSPGGTLLPLGANVLTF.

This chain links TRBV5-6 with TRBJ1-3; D perhaps matches TRBD1 (6 bases). The CDR3 consists of 15 residues. Germline V lookup: CDR1 SGHDT, CDR2 YYEEEE. V lost 3 bases and J 3 bases, leaving 13 bases between the germline ends. CDR3 in amino acids: CASSYQTGIGNTIYF. The CDR3 region has the DNA TGTGCCAGCAGCTACCAAACAGGGATTGGAAACACCATATATTTT.

This clone was seen just once. CDR3 region: CASIRVGETQYF. The DNA for the CDR3 is TGTGCCAGCATACGGGTGGGAGAGACCCAGTACTTC. This chain uses TRBV7-2 with TRBJ2-5; no reliable D call. Germline CDR1 reads SGHTA; CDR2 reads FQGNSA. CDR3 length: 12 amino acids. V was trimmed by 7 bases and J by 4 bases, leaving 10 bases between them.

In nucleotides, the CDR3 is TGTGCCAGTAGTATACTCGGCGGGAGGGCCAGAGATACGCAGTATTTT. Protein product: CASSILGGRARDTQYF. The chain joins TRBV19 to TRBJ2-3; the match to TRBD2 covers 9 bases. The CDR3 length is 16 residues. V was clipped by 2 bases and J by 5 bases; unmatched bases: 8. Germline CDR1 and CDR2: LNHDA and SQIVND (reference sequence).

The chain joins TRBV28 to TRBJ1-3; D remains unclear. Germline V CDR1 and CDR2: MDHEN, SYDVKM. V lost 4 bases and J 0 bases, leaving 10 bases between the germline ends. This CDR3 is built from 15 residues. The CDR3 region is CASSSRLVSGNTIYF. As DNA, the CDR3 is TGTGCCAGCAGTTCTAGGCTCGTCTCTGGAAACACCATATATTTT. The full variable domain, rest sourced from reference TRBV28 and TRBJ1-3, is DVKVTQSSRYLVKRTGEKVFLECVQDMDHENMFWYRQDPGLGLRLIYFSYDVKMKEKGDIPEGYSVSREKKERFSLILESASTNQTSMYLCASSSRLVSGNTIYFGEGSWLTVV.

This chain links TRBV2 with TRBJ1-1; D unresolved. The CDR3 consists of 14 residues. Looked up from germline, CDR1 is SNHLY and CDR2 is FYNNEI. CDR3 in amino acids: CGKAKRRENTEAFF. The CDR3 DNA sequence: TGTGGAAAGGCCAAAAGGAGGGAAAACACTGAAGCTTTCTTT.

V gene TRBV19 combines with J gene TRBJ2-7, with 8 bases fitting TRBD1. CDR1 LNHDA and CDR2 SQIVND come from the germline V gene (reference sequence). Trimming cost V 6 bases and J 2 bases; bases outside gene matches: 9. The CDR3 sequence is 15 residues long. CDR3: CASRDPGGRTYEQYF. CDR3 bases: TGTGCCAGTAGAGATCCAGGGGGCAGGACCTACGAGCAGTACTTC.

The V and J genes are TRBV5-1 and TRBJ1-1, with D perhaps matching TRBD1 (6 bases). Germline CDR1 and CDR2: SGHRS and YFSETQ. V dropped 0 bases and J dropped 5 bases, with 11 bases sitting between them. This CDR3 comprises 14 residues. DNA for the CDR3: TGCGCCAGCAGCTTGGACCCGAGGGGGACTGAAGCTTTCTTT. This translates into CASSLDPRGTEAFF.

This sequence joins TRBV2 and TRBJ2-7, with 9 bases identical to TRBD2. Germline V gene lookup returns CDR1 SNHLY and CDR2 FYNNEI. This CDR3 comprises 14 residues. The ends lost 5 bases at V and 5 bases at J; junction bases unmatched: 7. CDR3 sequence (DNA): TGTGCCAGCAGTAGCGGGAGGTTGGGGAACGAGCAGTACTTC. Translated, it gives CASSSGRLGNEQYF.

The chain couples TRBV7-3 to TRBJ1-1; D may be TRBD1 (6 bases). The CDR3 spans 15 residues. Germline lookup yields CDR1 SGHTA and CDR2 FQGTGA. V was cut by 3 bases and J by 4 bases, with 15 bases left in between. The CDR3 sequence: CASSFNGGAVTEAFF. In DNA, the CDR3 is TGTGCCAGCAGCTTTAATGGGGGGGCCGTCACTGAAGCTTTCTTT.

The chain links TRBV4-1 to TRBJ2-7; 14 bases match TRBD2. The V and J ends lost 3 bases and 3 bases, in that order; junction bases with no gene match: 7. Germline assignment: CDR1 MGHRA and CDR2 YSYEKL. The CDR3 loop spans 17 amino acids. The CDR3 spells CASSQLTGLAGVYEQYF. CDR3 sequence (DNA): TGCGCCAGCAGCCAGCTCACGGGACTAGCGGGAGTCTACGAGCAGTACTTC.

V usage is TRBV7-6 and J usage is TRBJ2-7, with TRBD1 matching over 8 bases. CDR3 length equals 14 residues. Germline-derived CDR1 and CDR2 are SGHVS and FNYEAQ. The V gene end was trimmed by 5 bases and the J gene end by 9 bases; junction bases not matched to a gene: 12. The CDR3 loop is CASSAQTGAAGQYF. Here the CDR3 DNA reads TGTGCCAGCAGCGCCCAGACAGGGGCGGCCGGGCAGTACTTC.

A remark on this clone: Within the sample, other DNA sequences also encode this same CDR3. The chain employs TRBV6-5 and TRBJ2-2; D is unresolved. The CDR3 consists of 12 residues. Germline V CDR1 and CDR2: MNHEY, SVGAGI. V was shortened by 1 base and J by 6 bases, with 3 bases between the two germline ends. CDR3: CASSYFAGELFF. For the CDR3, the DNA is TGTGCCAGCAGTTACTTCGCCGGGGAGCTGTTTTTT.

This chain links TRBV5-1 with TRBJ1-2, with D tentatively TRBD1 (5 bases). V dropped 4 bases and J dropped 3 bases, with 13 bases sitting between them. CDR1 SGHRS and CDR2 YFSETQ come from the germline V gene. This CDR3 has 14 residues. In DNA, the CDR3 is TGCGCCAGCAGCCGGCAGGGTGGGCACTATGGCTACACCTTC. This codes for CASSRQGGHYGYTF.

The chain combines TRBV7-2 with TRBJ2-5, with TRBD2 matching over 7 bases. Trimming cost V 0 bases and J 4 bases; bases outside gene matches: 2. The CDR3 has 14 amino acids. Germline V gene sequence: CDR1 SGHTA, CDR2 FQGNSA. As DNA, the CDR3 is TGTGCCAGCAGCTTAGCGCGGGAGCGAGAGACCCAGTACTTC. Residues: CASSLARERETQYF.

The J gene is TRBJ1-1, the V gene TRBV30, with 8 positions matching TRBD1. V lost 0 bases and J lost 10; bases outside the gene matches: 1. Germline lookup yields CDR1 GTSNPN and CDR2 SVGIG (reference sequence). The CDR3 loop spans 11 amino acids. CDR3 in DNA: TGTGCCTGGAGTGTACAGGGGGGAGCTTTCTTT. Amino acid sequence: CAWSVQGGAFF. Full variable domain (missing parts from reference TRBV30 and TRBJ1-1): SQTIHQWPATLVQPVGSPLSLECTVEGTSNPNLYWYRQAAGRGLQLLFYSVGIGQISSEVPQNLSASRPQDRQFILSSKKLLLSDSGFYLCAWSVQGGAFFGQGTRLTVV.

The chain couples TRBV7-8 to TRBJ2-7; D possibly corresponds to TRBD1 (5 bases). V lost 5 bases and J lost 3, with 14 bases in between. CDR1 is SGHVS, CDR2 FQNEAQ, per germline. This CDR3 region has 14 residues. Here the CDR3 reads CASSTVTVYYEQYF. CDR3 bases: TGTGCCAGCAGCACCGTGACAGTTTACTACGAGCAGTACTTC.

The chain recombines TRBV5-1 with TRBJ1-1; tentative D call: TRBD1 (5 bases). The ends were cut back, 5 bases at V and 0 bases at J, with 17 bases in the middle. The CDR3 totals 16 residues. Germline loops: CDR1 SGHRS, CDR2 YFSETQ. CDR3 DNA sequence: TGCGCCAGCAGTCACTCCCCGGCAGGGCTGAACACTGAAGCTTTCTTT. Its protein product is CASSHSPAGLNTEAFF.